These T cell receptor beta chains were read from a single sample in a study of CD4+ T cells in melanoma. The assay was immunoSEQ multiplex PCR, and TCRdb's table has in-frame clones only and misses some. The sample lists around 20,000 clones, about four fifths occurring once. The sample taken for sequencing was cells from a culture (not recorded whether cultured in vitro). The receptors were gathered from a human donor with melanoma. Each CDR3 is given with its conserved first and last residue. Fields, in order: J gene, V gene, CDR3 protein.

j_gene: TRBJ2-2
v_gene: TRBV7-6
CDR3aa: CASRPDNTGELFF

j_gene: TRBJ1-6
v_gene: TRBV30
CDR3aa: CAWSVGTSNSPLHF

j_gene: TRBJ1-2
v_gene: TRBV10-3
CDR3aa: CAISELGQGADGYTF

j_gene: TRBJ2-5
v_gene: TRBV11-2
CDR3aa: CASRGLGRRETQYF

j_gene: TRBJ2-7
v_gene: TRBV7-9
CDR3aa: CASSGSGGGEQYF

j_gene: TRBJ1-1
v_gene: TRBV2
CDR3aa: CASSANTEAFF

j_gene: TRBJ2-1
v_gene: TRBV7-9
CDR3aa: CASSLTRGTSSYNEQFF

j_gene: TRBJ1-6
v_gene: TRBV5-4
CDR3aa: CASSKPDNSPLHF

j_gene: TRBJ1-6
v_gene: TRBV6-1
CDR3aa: CASSSIDSTNSPLHF

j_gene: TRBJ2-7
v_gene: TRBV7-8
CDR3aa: CASSMSGASYEQYF

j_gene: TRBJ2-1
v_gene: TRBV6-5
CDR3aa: CASSRLAGAYNEQFF

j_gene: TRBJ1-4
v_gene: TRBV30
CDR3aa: CAWRGGRLATNEKLFF

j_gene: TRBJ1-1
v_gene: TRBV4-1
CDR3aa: CASSRDGRATEAFF

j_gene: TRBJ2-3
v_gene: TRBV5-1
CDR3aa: CASNSLQGSDTQYF

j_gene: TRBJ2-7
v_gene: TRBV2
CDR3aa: CASSPQRGGSYEQYF

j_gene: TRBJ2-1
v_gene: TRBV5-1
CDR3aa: CASSSTGGASSYNEQFF

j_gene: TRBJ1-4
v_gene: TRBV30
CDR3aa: CAWSLGGGGFATNEKLFF

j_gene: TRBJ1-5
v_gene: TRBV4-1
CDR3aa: CASSQQWGGSGNQPQHF

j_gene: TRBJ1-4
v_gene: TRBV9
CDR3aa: CASSVALGNNEKLFF

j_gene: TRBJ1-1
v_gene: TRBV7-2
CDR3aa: CASSRKIDRDRAAFF

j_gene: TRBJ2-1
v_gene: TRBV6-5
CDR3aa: CASGRRIRSGEQFF

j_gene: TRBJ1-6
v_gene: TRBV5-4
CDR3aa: CASSGGSQGSPLHF

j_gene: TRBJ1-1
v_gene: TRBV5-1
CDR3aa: CASSWSGRSTEAFF

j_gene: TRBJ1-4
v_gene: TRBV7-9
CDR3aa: CASSLAGAEKLFF

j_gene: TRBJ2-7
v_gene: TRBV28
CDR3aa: CASSLPEAYEQYF

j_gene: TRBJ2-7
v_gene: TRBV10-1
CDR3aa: CASSARTSGSYEQYF

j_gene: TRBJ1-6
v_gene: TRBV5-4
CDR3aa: CASSLGQRGPYNSPLHF

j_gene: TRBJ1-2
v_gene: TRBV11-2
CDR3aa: CASGRSLGISDGYTF

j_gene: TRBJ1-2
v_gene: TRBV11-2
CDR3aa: CASSLDIMGRGGYTF

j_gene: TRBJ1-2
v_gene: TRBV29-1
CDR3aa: CSVKGTENYGYTF

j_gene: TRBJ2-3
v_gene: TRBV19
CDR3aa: CASSIGGAAGTFTDTQYF

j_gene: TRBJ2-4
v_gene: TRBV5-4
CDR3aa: CASSLGQSKDF

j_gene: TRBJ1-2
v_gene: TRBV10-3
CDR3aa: CAISLAGDYGYTF

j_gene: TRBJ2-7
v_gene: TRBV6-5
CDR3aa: CASSRGGVGYEQYF

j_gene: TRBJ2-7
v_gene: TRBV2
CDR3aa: CASTIPLSYEQYF

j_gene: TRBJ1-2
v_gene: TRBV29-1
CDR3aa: CSVTGTGFDYGYTF

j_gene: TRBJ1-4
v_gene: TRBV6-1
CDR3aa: CASSDTGNEKLFF

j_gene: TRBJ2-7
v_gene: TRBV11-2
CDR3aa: CASSLAVGLSYEQYF

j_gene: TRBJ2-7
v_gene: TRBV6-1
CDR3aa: CASSRSGYEQYF

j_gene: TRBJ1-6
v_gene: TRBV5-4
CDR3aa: CASSPRDRVSSPLHF

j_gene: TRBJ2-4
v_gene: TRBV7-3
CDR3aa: CASSLDGARGNIQYF

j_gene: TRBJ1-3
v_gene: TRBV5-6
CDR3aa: CASSLLQGLNTIYF

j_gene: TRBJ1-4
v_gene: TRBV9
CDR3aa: CASSAGGTKVRSGLFF

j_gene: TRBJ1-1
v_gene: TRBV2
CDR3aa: CASRTSDVNTEAFF

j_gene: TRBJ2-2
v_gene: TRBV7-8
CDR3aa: CASSLALAGIGELFF